This T cell receptor beta chain was captured by sequencing in a study of OX40 agonist ivuxolimab in advanced cancers. About the investigation overall: Ivuxolimab was an agonistic, fully human IgG2 monoclonal antibody directed against OX40 (CD134), a costimulatory receptor. Of the roughly 52 dose-escalation patients, hepatocellular carcinoma was present in some 19, melanoma in some 15, renal cell carcinoma in 9 and head and neck cancer in 9. In the dose-escalation cohort, nearly 85% of patients were male, and the mean age was roughly 60 years with a range of roughly 23 to 90. Prior anti-PD-1, anti-PD-L1 or anti-CTLA-4 therapy was permitted, and about two fifths of dose-escalation patients had received checkpoint inhibitors. Partial responses were achieved by three dose-escalation patients, of whom one had hepatocellular carcinoma and two had cutaneous melanoma. The point of sequencing TCRbeta in the periphery was to test whether ivuxolimab changed TCR sequence diversity and drove clonal T-cell expansion. Intravenous ivuxolimab was administered to patients every 2 weeks at six dose levels: 0.01, 0.1, 0.3, 1.5, 3 and 10 mg/kg. The paper reports the monotherapy dose-escalation portion (N of about 54 patients) of the phase I ivuxolimab trial.

On the study overall, not on this receptor specifically: Low levels of normalized T-cell clonal expansion were also seen in some patients who did not respond. In partial responders in the 0.1-3.0 mg/kg groups, normalized peripheral clonal expansion was found to be among the lowest, especially among CD8+ T cells. Antigen specificity was not determined for the clonally expanded peripheral T cells. At doses from 0.1 to 3.0 mg/kg, clonal expansion was seen in both CD4+ and CD8+ blood T cells between baseline and week 6. After ivuxolimab, more expanded clones were found on average in CD8+ T cells than in CD4+ T cells.

The trial excluded patients who had a history of autoimmune disease or who were on systemic immunosuppression. Peripheral blood for TCR sequencing was collected from all dose cohorts at baseline, on cycle 4 day 1, and on cycle 7 day 1. The samples were drawn from a first-in-human, open-label, multicenter phase I dose-escalation trial of ivuxolimab. The trial enrolled adults with locally advanced or metastatic head and neck squamous cell, hepatocellular, melanoma or renal cell carcinoma. Before TCR sequencing, CD4+ and CD8+ T cells were separately sorted from peripheral blood. Genomic DNA was extracted from sorted cells for sequencing of the TCRbeta CDR3 region. The immunoSEQ Assay was used to sequence the TCRbeta CDR3 regions. The source is immuneACCESS, and TCRdb retained only in-frame sequences with V and J called. Part of the clones is not carried over; for the studies checked, unresolved V genes explain less than half of this, and the remainder is unexplained. Within this sample are roughly 32,000 clones, with 80% to 85% of them counted one time only. Under 25% of the sample belongs to the ten largest clones.

Turning to this clone: It lacks a known antigen. The sample holds no much larger clone one base away, and base qualities are not on file.

Sample: CD4+ or CD8+ T cells sorted from blood, taken in a trial of the OX40 agonist ivuxolimab. The source of this sequence is an adult with an advanced solid tumor such as melanoma, head and neck, liver or kidney cancer.

This receptor carries the CDR3 CASSQVMGGTYEQYF. The nucleotide sequence reads as follows: TGTGCCAGCAGCCAAGTCATGGGGGGTACCTACGAGCAGTACTTC. Recombination connected TRBV4-2 to TRBJ2-7; a tentative D call is TRBD2 (6 bases match). Based on the germline V gene, the CDR1 and CDR2 sequences are LGHNA and YNFKEQ. Measured from the cysteine to the phenylalanine, the CDR3 is 15 residues long. Of the read, only the CDR3 DNA is kept; its 45 bases are in frame from base 1. Trimming costs V 1 base and J 2 bases, and their ends lie 12 bases apart.